This TCR beta chain is drawn from a study of early T cells in non-severe SARS-CoV-2 infection. TCRdb passed the 5' RACE reads through MiXCR, listing each CDR3 protein once. The repertoire consists of roughly 90,000 distinct CDR3 sequences, with 14% occurring once and the leading ten covering around 6.4%. The CDR3 loop spans 17 amino acids. The germline V gene encodes CDR1 SGHAT and CDR2 FQNNGV. Deletions cut 1 base from V and 4 bases from J, with 17 bases between. This clonotype was recorded at least ten times. The sequence came from an adult who was a healthcare worker with PCR-confirmed SARS-CoV-2 infection or an uninfected control (not recorded which). Sequencing used whole blood. The chain is built from TRBV11-2 and TRBJ2-1; maybe TRBD2 (6 bases). For the CDR3, the DNA is TGTGCCAGCAGCTTAGCCGGAGTAGCGACTAGGTACAATGAGCAGTTCTTC. It translates to CASSLAGVATRYNEQFF. The variable domain in full, completed from reference TRBV11-2 and TRBJ2-1, reads EAGVAQSPRYKIIEKRQSVAFWCNPISGHATLYWYQQILGQGPKLLIQFQNNGVVDDSQLPKDRFSAERLKGVDSTLKIQPAKLEDSAVYLCASSLAGVATRYNEQFFGPGTRLTVL.